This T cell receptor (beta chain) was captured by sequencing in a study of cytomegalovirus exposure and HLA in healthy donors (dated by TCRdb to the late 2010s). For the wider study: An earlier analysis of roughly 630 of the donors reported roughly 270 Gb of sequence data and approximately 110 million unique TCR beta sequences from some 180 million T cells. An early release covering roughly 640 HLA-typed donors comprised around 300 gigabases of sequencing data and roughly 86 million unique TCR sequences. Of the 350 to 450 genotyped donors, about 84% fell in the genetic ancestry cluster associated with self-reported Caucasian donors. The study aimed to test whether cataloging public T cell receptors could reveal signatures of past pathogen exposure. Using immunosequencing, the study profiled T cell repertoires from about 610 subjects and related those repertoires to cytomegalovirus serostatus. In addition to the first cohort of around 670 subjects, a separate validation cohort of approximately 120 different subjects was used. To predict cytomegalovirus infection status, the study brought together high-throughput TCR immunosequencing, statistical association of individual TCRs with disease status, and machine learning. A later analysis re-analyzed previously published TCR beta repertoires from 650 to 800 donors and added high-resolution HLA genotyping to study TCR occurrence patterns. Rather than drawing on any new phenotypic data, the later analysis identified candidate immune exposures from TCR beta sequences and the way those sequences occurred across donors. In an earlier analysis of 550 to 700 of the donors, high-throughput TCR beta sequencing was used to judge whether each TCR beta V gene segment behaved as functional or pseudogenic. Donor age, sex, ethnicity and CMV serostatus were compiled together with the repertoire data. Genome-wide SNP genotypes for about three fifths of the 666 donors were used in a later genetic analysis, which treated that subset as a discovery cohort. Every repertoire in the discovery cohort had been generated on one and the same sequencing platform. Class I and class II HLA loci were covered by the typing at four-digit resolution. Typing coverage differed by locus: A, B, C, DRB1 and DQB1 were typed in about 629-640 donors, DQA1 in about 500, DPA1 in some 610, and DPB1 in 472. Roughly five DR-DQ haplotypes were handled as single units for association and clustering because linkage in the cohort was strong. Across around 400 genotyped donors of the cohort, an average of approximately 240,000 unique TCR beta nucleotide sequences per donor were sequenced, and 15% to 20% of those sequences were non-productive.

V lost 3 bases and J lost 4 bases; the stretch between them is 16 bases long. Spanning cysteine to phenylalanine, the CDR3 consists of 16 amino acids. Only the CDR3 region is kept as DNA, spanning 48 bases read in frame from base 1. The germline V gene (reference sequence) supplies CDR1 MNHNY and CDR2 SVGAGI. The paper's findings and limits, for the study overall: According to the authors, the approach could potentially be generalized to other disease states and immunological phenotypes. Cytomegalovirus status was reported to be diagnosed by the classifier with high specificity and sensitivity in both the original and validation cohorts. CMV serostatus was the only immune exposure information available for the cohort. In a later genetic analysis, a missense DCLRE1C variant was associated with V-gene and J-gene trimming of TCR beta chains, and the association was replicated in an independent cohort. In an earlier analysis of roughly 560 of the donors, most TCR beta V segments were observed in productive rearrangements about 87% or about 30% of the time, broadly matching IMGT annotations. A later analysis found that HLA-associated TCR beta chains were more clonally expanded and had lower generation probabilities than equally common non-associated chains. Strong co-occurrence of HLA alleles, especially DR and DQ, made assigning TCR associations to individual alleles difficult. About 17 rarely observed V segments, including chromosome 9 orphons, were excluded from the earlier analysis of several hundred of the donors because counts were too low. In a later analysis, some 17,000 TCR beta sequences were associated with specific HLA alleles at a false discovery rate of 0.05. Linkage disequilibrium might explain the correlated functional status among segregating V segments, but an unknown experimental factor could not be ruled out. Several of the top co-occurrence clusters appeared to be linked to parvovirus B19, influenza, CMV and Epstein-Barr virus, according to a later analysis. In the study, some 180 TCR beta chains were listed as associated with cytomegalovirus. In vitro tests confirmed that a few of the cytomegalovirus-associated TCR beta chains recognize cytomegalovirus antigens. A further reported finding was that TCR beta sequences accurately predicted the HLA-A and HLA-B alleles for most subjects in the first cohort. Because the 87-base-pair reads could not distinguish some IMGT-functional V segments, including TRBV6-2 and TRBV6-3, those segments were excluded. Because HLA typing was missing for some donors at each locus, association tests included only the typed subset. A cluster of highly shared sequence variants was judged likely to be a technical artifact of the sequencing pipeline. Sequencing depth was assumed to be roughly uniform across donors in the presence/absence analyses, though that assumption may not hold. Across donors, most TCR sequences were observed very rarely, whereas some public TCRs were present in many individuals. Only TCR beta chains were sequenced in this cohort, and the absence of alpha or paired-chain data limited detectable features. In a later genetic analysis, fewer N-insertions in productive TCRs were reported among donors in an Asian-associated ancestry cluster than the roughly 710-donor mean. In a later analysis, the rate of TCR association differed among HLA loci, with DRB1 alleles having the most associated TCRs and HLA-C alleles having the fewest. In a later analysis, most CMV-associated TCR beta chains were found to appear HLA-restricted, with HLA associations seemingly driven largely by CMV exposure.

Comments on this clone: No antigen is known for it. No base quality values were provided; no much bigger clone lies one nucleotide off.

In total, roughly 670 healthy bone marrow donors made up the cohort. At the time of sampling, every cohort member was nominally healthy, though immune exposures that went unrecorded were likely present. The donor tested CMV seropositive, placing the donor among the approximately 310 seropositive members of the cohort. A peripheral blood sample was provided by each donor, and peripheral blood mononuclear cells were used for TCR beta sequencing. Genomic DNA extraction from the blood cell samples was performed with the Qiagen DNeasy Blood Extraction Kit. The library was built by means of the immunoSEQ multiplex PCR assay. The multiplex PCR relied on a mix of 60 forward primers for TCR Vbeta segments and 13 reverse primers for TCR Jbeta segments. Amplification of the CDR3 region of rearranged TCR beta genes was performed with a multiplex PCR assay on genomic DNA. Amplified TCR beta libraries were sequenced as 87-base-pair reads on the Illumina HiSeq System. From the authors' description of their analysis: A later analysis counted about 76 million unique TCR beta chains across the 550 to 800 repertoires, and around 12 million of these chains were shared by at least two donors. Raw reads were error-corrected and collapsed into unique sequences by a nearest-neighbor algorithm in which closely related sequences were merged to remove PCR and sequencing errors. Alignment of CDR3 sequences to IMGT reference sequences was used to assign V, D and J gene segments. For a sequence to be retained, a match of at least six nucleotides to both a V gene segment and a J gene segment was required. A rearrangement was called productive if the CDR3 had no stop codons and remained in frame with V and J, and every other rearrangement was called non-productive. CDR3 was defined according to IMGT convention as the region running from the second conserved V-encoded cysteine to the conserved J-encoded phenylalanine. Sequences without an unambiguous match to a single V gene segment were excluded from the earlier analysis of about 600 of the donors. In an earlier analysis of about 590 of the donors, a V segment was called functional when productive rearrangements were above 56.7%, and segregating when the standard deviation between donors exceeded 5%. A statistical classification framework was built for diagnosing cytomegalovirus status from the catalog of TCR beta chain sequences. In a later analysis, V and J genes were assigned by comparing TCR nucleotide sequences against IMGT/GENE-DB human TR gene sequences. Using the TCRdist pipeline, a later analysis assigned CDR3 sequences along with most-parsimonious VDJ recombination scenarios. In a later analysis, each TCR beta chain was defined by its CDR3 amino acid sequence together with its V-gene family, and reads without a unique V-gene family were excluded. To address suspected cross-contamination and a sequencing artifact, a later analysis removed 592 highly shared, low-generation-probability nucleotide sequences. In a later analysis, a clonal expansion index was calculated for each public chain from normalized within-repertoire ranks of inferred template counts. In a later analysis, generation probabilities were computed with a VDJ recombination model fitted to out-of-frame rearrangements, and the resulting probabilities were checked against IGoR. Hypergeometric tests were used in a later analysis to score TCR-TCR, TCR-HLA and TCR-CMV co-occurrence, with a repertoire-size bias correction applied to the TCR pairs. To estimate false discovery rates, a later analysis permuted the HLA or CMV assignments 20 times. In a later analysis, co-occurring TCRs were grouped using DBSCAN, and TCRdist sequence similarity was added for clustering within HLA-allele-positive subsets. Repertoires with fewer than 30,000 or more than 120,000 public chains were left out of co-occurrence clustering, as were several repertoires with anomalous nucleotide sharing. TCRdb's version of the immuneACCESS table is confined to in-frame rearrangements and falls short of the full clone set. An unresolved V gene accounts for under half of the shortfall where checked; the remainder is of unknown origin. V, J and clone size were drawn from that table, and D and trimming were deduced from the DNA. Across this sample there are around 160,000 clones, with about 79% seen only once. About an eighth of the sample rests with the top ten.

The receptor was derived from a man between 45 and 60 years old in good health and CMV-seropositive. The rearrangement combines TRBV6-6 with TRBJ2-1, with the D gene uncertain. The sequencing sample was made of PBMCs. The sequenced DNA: TGTGCCAGCAGTTATAGTTTTAGCAGTGGTTACAATGAGCAGTTCTTC. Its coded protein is CASSYSFSSGYNEQFF.